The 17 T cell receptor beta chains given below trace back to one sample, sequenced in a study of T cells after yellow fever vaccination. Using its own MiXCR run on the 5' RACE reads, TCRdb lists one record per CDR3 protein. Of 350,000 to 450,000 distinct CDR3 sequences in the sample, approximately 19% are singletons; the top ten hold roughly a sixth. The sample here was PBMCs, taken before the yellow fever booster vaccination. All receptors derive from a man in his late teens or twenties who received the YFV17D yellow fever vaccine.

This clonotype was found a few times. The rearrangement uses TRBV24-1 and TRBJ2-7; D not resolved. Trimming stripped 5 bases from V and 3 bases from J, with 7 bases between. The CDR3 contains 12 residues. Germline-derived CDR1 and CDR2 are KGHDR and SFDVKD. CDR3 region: CATSVSSYEQYV. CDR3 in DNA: TGTGCCACCAGTGTTAGCAGCTACGAGCAGTACGTC.

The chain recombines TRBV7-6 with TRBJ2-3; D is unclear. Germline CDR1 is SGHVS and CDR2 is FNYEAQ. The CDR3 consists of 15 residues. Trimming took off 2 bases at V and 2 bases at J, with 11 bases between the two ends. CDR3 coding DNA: TGTGCCAGCAGCTTAACGGTGCTCAACACAGATACGCAGTATTTT. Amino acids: CASSLTVLNTDTQYF. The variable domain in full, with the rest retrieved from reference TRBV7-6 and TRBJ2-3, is GAGVSQSPRYKVTKRGQDVALRCDPISGHVSLYWYRQALGQGPEFLTYFNYEAQQDKSGLPNDRFSAERPEGSISTLTIQRTEQRDSAMYRCASSLTVLNTDTQYFGPGTRLTVL.

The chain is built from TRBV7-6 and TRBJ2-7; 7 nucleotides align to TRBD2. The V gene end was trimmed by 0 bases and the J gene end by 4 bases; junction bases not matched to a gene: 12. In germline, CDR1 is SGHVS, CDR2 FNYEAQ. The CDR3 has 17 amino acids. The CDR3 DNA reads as TGTGCCAGCAGCTTAGCTGGCGGGCTAGCGGATTTTTACGAGCAGTACTTC. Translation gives CASSLAGGLADFYEQYF.

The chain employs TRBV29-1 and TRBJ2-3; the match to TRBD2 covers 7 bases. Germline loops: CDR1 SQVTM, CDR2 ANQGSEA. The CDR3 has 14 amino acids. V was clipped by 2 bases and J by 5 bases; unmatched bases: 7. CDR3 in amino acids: CSVERGGLRDTQYF. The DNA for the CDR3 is TGCAGCGTTGAACGCGGGGGTCTCAGAGATACGCAGTATTTT.

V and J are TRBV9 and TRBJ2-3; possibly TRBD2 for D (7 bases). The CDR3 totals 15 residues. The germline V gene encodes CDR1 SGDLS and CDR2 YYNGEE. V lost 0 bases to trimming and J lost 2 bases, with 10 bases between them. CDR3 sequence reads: CASSVGGGHTDTQYF. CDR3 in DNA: TGTGCCAGCAGCGTAGGGGGGGGCCACACAGATACGCAGTATTTT.

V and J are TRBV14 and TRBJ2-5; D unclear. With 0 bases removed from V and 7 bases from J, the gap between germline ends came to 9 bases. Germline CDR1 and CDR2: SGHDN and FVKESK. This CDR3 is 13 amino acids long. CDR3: CASSQDGLGTQYF. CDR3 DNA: TGTGCCAGCAGCCAAGATGGTCTGGGGACCCAGTACTTC.

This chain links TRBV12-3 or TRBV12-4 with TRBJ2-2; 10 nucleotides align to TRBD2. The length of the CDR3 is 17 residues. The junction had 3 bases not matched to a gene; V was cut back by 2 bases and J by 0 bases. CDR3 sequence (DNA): TGTGCCAGCAGTTTACCTAGCGGGAGTGCGAACACCGGGGAGCTGTTTTTT. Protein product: CASSLPSGSANTGELFF.

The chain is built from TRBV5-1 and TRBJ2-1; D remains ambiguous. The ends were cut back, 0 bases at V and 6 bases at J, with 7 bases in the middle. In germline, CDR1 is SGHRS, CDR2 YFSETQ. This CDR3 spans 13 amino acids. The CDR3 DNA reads TGCGCCAGCAGCTTGGGACCAACCAATGAGCAGTTCTTC. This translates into CASSLGPTNEQFF.

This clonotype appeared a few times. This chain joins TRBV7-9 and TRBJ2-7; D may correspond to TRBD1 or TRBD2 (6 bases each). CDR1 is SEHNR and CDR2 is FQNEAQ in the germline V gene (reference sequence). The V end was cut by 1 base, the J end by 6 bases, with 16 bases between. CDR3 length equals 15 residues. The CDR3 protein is CASSLVGPGAGEQYV. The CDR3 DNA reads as TGTGCCAGCAGCTTAGTAGGTCCGGGGGCGGGCGAGCAGTACGTC.

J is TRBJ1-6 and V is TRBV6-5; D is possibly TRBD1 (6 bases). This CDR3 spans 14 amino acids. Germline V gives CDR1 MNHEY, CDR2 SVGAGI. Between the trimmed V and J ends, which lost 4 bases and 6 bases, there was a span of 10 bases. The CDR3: CASSWQGRNSPLHF. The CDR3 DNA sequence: TGTGCCAGCAGTTGGCAGGGGCGTAATTCACCCCTCCACTTT.

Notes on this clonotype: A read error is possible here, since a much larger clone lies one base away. CDR3 region: CARSPWTSGHNEQFF. The DNA for the CDR3 is TGTGCCAGGAGCCCCTGGACTAGCGGGCACAATGAGCAGTTCTTC. The chain is built from TRBV7-9 and TRBJ2-1, with 11 bases matching TRBD2. V was clipped by 9 bases and J by 5 bases; unmatched bases: 9. CDR3 length equals 15 residues. The germline CDR1 and CDR2 sequences are SEHNR and FQNEAQ (reference sequence). Drawing the rest from reference TRBV7-9 and TRBJ2-1, the complete variable domain is DTGVSQNPRHKITKRGQNVTFRCDPISEHNRLYWYRQTLGQGPEFLTYFQNEAQLEKSRLLSDRFSAERPKGSFSTLEIQRTEQGDSAMYLCARSPWTSGHNEQFFGPGTRLTVL.

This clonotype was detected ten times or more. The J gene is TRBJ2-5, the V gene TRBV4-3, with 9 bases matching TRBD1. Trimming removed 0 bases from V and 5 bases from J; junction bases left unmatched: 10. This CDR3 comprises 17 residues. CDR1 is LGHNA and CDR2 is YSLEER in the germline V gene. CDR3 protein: CASSQEGDREWSETQYF. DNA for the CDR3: TGCGCCAGCAGCCAAGAGGGGGACAGGGAGTGGTCGGAGACCCAGTACTTC.

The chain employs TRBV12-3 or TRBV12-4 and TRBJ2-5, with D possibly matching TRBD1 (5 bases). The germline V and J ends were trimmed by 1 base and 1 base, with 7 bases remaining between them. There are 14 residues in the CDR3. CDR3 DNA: TGTGCCAGCAGTTTAGTTGGGGCCCAAGAGACCCAGTACTTC. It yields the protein CASSLVGAQETQYF.

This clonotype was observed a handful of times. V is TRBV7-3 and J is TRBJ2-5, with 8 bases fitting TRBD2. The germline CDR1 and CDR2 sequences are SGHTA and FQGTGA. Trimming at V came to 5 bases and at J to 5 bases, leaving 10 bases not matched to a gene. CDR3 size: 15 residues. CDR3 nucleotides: TGTGCCAGCAGCCCCAGTGGTAGCGGGGCGGAGACCCAGTACTTC. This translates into CASSPSGSGAETQYF.

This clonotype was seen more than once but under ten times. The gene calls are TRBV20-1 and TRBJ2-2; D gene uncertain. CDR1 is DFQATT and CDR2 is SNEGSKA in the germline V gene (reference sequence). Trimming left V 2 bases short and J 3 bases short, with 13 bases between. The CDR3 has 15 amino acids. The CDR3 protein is CSARRRWIYTGELFF. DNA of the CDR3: TGCAGTGCTAGACGGAGATGGATCTACACCGGGGAGCTGTTTTTT.

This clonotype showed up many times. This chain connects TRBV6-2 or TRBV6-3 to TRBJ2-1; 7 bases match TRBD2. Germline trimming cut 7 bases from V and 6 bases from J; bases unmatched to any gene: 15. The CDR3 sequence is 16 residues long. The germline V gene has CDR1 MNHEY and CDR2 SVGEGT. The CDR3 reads CASKGARGDRVNEQFF. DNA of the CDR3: TGTGCCAGCAAAGGAGCCCGGGGGGACCGCGTCAATGAGCAGTTCTTC.

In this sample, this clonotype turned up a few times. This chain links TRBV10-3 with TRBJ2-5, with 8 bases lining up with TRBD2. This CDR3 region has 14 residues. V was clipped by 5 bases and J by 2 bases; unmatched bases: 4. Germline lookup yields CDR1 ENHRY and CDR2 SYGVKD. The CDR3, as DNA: TGTGCCATCAGTCTTAGCGGGGCGCAAGAGACCCAGTACTTC. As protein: CAISLSGAQETQYF.